One sample yielded the 6 T cell receptor beta chains listed below, sequenced in a study of blood T cell repertoires in COVID-19. Clones were read by immunoSEQ multiplex PCR, and TCRdb kept only the in-frame ones, dropping some. Of under 100,000 clones listed, 75% to 85% were seen once; the top ten hold 35% to 40%. Sequenced input: peripheral blood. The receptors stem from a man in his sixties with COVID-19, enrolled during active disease.

The chain is built from TRBV19 and TRBJ1-5; D unclear. Germline V gene data show CDR1 as LNHDA and CDR2 as SQIVND (reference sequence). Trimming left V 5 bases short and J 0 bases short, with 8 bases between. The CDR3 has 14 residues. CDR3 nucleotide sequence: TGTGCCAGTAGTGGGCACGATAGCAATCAGCCCCAGCATTTT. It translates to CASSGHDSNQPQHF. The whole variable domain, filled in from reference TRBV19 and TRBJ1-5, reads DGGITQSPKYLFRKEGQNVTLSCEQNLNHDAMYWYRQDPGQGLRLIYYSQIVNDFQKGDIAEGYSVSREKKESFPLTVTSAQKNPTAFYLCASSGHDSNQPQHFGDGTRLSIL.

This CDR3 reads CASSRTGTSVQETQYF. The CDR3 region has the DNA TGTGCCAGCAGCCGTACCGGGACTAGCGTCCAAGAGACCCAGTACTTC. The chain employs TRBV5-8 and TRBJ2-5, with 10 bases identical to TRBD2. After removal of 4 bases from V and 1 base from J, the junction contained 7 bases not matched to a gene. Germline V lookup: CDR1 SGHTS, CDR2 YDEGEE. The CDR3 is 16 amino acids.

The chain recombines TRBV18 with TRBJ1-5; 8 bases agree with TRBD1. From germline, CDR1 is KGHSH and CDR2 LQKENI. V gave up 3 bases and J gave up 9 bases; unmatched junction bases: 13. This CDR3 spans 16 amino acids. The CDR3 coding sequence is TGTGCCAGCTCACCGGAAGGGTCGGACAGGGCGAGGCCCCAGCATTTT. Translating gives CASSPEGSDRARPQHF.

The chain couples TRBV5-8 to TRBJ2-7; perhaps TRBD1 as D (6 bases). V dropped 4 bases and J dropped 1 base, with 12 bases sitting between them. Germline assignment: CDR1 SGHTS and CDR2 YDEGEE. The CDR3 is made up of 14 amino acids. The CDR3 spells CASSPGTLSYEQYF. CDR3 coding DNA: TGTGCCAGCAGCCCCGGGACACTGTCCTACGAGCAGTACTTC.

This sequence joins TRBV2 and TRBJ2-3, with TRBD2 matching over 8 bases. The CDR3 contains 14 residues. V lost 5 bases and J lost 8; bases outside the gene matches: 9. From germline, CDR1 is SNHLY and CDR2 FYNNEI. This CDR3 reads CASSRGLGVGTQYF. CDR3 nucleotide sequence: TGTGCCAGCAGTCGGGGACTAGGGGTTGGTACGCAGTATTTT.

This chain joins TRBV5-5 and TRBJ2-3; 10 positions agree with TRBD2. The CDR3 is made up of 17 amino acids. The germline V gene encodes CDR1 SGHKS and CDR2 YYEKEE (reference sequence). The V segment lost 3 bases and the J segment 4 bases; nucleotides outside the gene matches: 11. Here the CDR3 DNA reads TGTGCCAGCAGCTACCAAAGCGGGAGGGCCGTGGCAGATACGCAGTATTTT. Amino acids: CASSYQSGRAVADTQYF.